This entry lists 18 T cell receptor beta chains sequenced from one sample in a study of PD-1 blockade in classical Hodgkin lymphoma. Here immunoSEQ multiplex PCR was the method, and the copy in TCRdb shows in-frame clones only, minus some. The sample records roughly 140,000 clones, around 73% being singletons. Every patient had relapsed following autologous stem cell transplantation, and cohorts differed in brentuximab vedotin exposure. Sequenced material: peripheral blood mononuclear cells (PBMCs), taken before the second cycle of nivolumab. These receptors all come from a human donor with classical Hodgkin lymphoma.

This clone was picked up one time. This rearrangement joins TRBV6-5 to TRBJ2-3; D is undetermined. From germline, CDR1 is MNHEY and CDR2 SVGAGI. The CDR3 length is 13 residues. The V end was cut by 1 base, the J end by 6 bases, with 8 bases between. CDR3 residues: CASSYYPADTQYF. CDR3 nucleotides: TGTGCCAGCAGTTACTACCCCGCTGATACGCAGTATTTT.

The chain recombines TRBV4-2 with TRBJ1-3; 7 nucleotides agree with TRBD1. V lost 0 bases and J lost 0; bases outside the gene matches: 2. This CDR3 spans 16 amino acids. Per the germline V gene, CDR1 is LGHNA and CDR2 is YNFKEQ. The CDR3 sequence is CASSQDGTDSGNTIYF. The CDR3 region has the DNA TGTGCCAGCAGCCAAGATGGGACAGACTCTGGAAACACCATATATTTT.

V gene TRBV27 combines with J gene TRBJ1-1; D unclear. The V end was cut by 3 bases, the J end by 1 base, with 9 bases between. This CDR3 has 14 amino acids. CDR1 is MNHEY and CDR2 is SMNVEV in the germline V gene (reference sequence). This CDR3 reads CASSFRPGNTEAFF. The CDR3 coding sequence is TGTGCCAGCAGTTTTCGGCCAGGGAACACTGAAGCTTTCTTT.

The chain joins TRBV18 to TRBJ2-3, with 14 bases fitting TRBD2. The ends lost 1 base at V and 2 bases at J; junction bases unmatched: 2. The CDR3 runs 17 residues. Germline CDR1 reads KGHSH; CDR2 reads LQKENI. CDR3 coding DNA: TGTGCCAGCTCACCACGGACTAGCGGGGGGCCCACAGATACGCAGTATTTT. This gives the protein CASSPRTSGGPTDTQYF.

This sequence joins TRBV7-2 and TRBJ2-7; TRBD1 is a possible D gene (5 bases). Germline assignment: CDR1 SGHTA and CDR2 FQGNSA. V lost 5 bases, J lost 3 bases, and 17 bases lay in between. This CDR3 has 15 amino acids. The CDR3 nucleotides read TGTGCCAGCAGCAATTCGTGGGGCGGATTCTACGAGCAGTACTTC. Translated: CASSNSWGGFYEQYF. The variable domain in full, completed from reference TRBV7-2 and TRBJ2-7, reads GAGVSQSPSNKVTEKGKDVELRCDPISGHTALYWYRQSLGQGLEFLIYFQGNSAPDKSGLPSDRFSAERTGGSVSTLTIQRTQQEDSAVYLCASSNSWGGFYEQYFGPGTRLTVT.

The chain employs TRBV2 and TRBJ2-6; TRBD1 matches at 7 bases. Germline CDR1 reads SNHLY; CDR2 reads FYNNEI. CDR3 length: 20 residues. Germline trimming cut 2 bases from V and 1 base from J; bases unmatched to any gene: 14. CDR3 in DNA: TGTGCCAGCAGTGAAATTCATCCGGGACAGTTCTATTCTGGGGCCAACGTCCTGACTTTC. This translates into CASSEIHPGQFYSGANVLTF.

The gene calls are TRBV10-3 and TRBJ2-1, with 10 bases identical to TRBD1. Germline trimming cut 10 bases from V and 8 bases from J; bases unmatched to any gene: 11. Germline CDR1 is ENHRY and CDR2 is SYGVKD. The CDR3 spans 14 residues. The DNA of the CDR3 is TGTGCCACCTCAACCACCGGGACAGGGGATGAGCAGTTCTTC. Translation: CATSTTGTGDEQFF.

As regards this clone: In the same sample, other DNA sequences code for this CDR3. This sequence joins TRBV19 and TRBJ2-3; 14 bases match TRBD2. The CDR3 is 17 residues long. The germline gives CDR1 LNHDA, CDR2 SQIVND (reference sequence). J lost 2 bases, V lost 3 bases, and 4 bases had no gene match. The chain's CDR3 is CASSIRLAGGPTDTQYF. In DNA form, the CDR3 reads TGTGCCAGTAGTATTAGACTAGCGGGGGGGCCCACAGATACGCAGTATTTT. Full variable domain (remainder filled in from reference TRBV19 and TRBJ2-3): DGGITQSPKYLFRKEGQNVTLSCEQNLNHDAMYWYRQDPGQGLRLIYYSQIVNDFQKGDIAEGYSVSREKKESFPLTVTSAQKNPTAFYLCASSIRLAGGPTDTQYFGPGTRLTVL.

This clone was recorded at least ten times. The J gene is TRBJ2-1, the V gene TRBV7-6; TRBD2 matches at 10 bases. CDR3 length equals 16 residues. The junction had 4 bases not matched to a gene; V was cut back by 1 base and J by 4 bases. CDR1 is SGHVS, CDR2 FNYEAQ, per germline. CDR3 region: CASSLDGSGGYNEQFF. The CDR3 nucleotides read TGTGCCAGCAGCTTAGATGGTAGCGGGGGGTACAATGAGCAGTTCTTC.

The J gene is TRBJ2-3, the V gene TRBV7-2; no definite D call. V lost 1 base, J lost 0 bases, and 8 bases lay in between. The CDR3 loop spans 15 amino acids. Germline-derived CDR1 and CDR2 are SGHTA and FQGNSA. CDR3 amino acids: CASSLEGTSTDTQYF. The CDR3 nucleotides read TGTGCCAGCAGCTTAGAAGGAACAAGCACAGATACGCAGTATTTT. Using reference TRBV7-2 and TRBJ2-3 for the parts outside the CDR3, the full variable domain is GAGVSQSPSNKVTEKGKDVELRCDPISGHTALYWYRQSLGQGLEFLIYFQGNSAPDKSGLPSDRFSAERTGGSVSTLTIQRTQQEDSAVYLCASSLEGTSTDTQYFGPGTRLTVL.

This chain joins TRBV5-1 and TRBJ2-1; TRBD1 matches at 7 bases. The V segment lost 1 base and the J segment 4 bases; nucleotides outside the gene matches: 8. CDR1 SGHRS and CDR2 YFSETQ come from the germline V gene. The CDR3 has 16 residues. DNA for the CDR3: TGCGCCAGCAGCTTGCAACAGGGGATATGGTACAATGAGCAGTTCTTC. This translates into CASSLQQGIWYNEQFF.

J is TRBJ2-1 and V is TRBV10-3, with 14 nucleotides matching TRBD2. The CDR3 contains 14 residues. Trimming cost V 4 bases and J 14 bases; bases outside gene matches: 7. The germline gives CDR1 ENHRY, CDR2 SYGVKD. The CDR3 reads CAISATTSGGGEFF. Here the CDR3 DNA reads TGTGCCATCAGTGCCACGACTAGCGGGGGGGGTGAGTTCTTC.

The chain is built from TRBV10-2 and TRBJ2-5; maybe TRBD1 (6 bases). CDR3 length: 13 residues. The germline CDR1 and CDR2 sequences are WSHSY and SAAADI. The ends were cut back, 6 bases at V and 0 bases at J, with 8 bases in the middle. CDR3 sequence (DNA): TGCGCCAGCAGAAGGGACAACCAAGAGACCCAGTACTTC. It codes for CASRRDNQETQYF.

This clone was recorded a few times. The rearrangement uses TRBV10-3 and TRBJ1-1; D is unclear. The CDR3 spans 14 residues. Trimming took 5 bases from V and 5 from J, leaving 15 bases between them. Per germline, CDR1 ENHRY and CDR2 SYGVKD. CDR3 protein: CAISLDGEGTEAFF. In DNA, the CDR3 is TGTGCCATCAGTCTGGACGGAGAAGGGACTGAAGCTTTCTTT.

The chain uses TRBV4-1 and TRBJ2-2, with D hard to call. Between the trimmed V and J ends, which lost 0 bases and 7 bases, there was a span of 15 bases. Germline values: CDR1 MGHRA, CDR2 YSYEKL. This CDR3 region has 16 residues. CDR3 in amino acids: CASSQEFPLPIGELFF. CDR3 DNA: TGCGCCAGCAGCCAAGAATTCCCCCTCCCTATCGGGGAGCTGTTTTTT.

The genes are TRBV7-2 and TRBJ2-5; possibly TRBD1 for D (6 bases). Deletions cut 5 bases from V and 2 bases from J, with 15 bases between. Germline CDR1 SGHTA, CDR2 FQGNSA. This CDR3 is built from 15 residues. CDR3 DNA: TGTGCCAGCAGCCGACAGGAGAGTATTCAAGAGACCCAGTACTTC. It translates to CASSRQESIQETQYF. The full variable domain, rest sourced from reference TRBV7-2 and TRBJ2-5, is GAGVSQSPSNKVTEKGKDVELRCDPISGHTALYWYRQSLGQGLEFLIYFQGNSAPDKSGLPSDRFSAERTGGSVSTLTIQRTQQEDSAVYLCASSRQESIQETQYFGPGTRLLVL.

The chain recombines TRBV10-3 with TRBJ2-2; no clear D. Trimming pared 2 bases from V and 3 bases from J, leaving 4 bases between. CDR1 is ENHRY, CDR2 SYGVKD, per germline. CDR3 length equals 13 residues. CDR3 amino acids: CAISERDTGELFF. The CDR3 nucleotides are TGTGCCATCAGTGAGAGGGACACCGGGGAGCTGTTTTTT.

For the CDR3, the DNA is TGCAGTGCTAAACGGGGCTACGAGCAGTACTTC. The encoded protein is CSAKRGYEQYF. The chain couples TRBV20-1 to TRBJ2-5; a weak D match, TRBD2 (5 bases). The DNA end is more similar to TRBJ2-7, so the J call may be wrong. This CDR3 has 11 amino acids. CDR1 DFQATT and CDR2 SNEGSKA come from the germline V gene (reference sequence).